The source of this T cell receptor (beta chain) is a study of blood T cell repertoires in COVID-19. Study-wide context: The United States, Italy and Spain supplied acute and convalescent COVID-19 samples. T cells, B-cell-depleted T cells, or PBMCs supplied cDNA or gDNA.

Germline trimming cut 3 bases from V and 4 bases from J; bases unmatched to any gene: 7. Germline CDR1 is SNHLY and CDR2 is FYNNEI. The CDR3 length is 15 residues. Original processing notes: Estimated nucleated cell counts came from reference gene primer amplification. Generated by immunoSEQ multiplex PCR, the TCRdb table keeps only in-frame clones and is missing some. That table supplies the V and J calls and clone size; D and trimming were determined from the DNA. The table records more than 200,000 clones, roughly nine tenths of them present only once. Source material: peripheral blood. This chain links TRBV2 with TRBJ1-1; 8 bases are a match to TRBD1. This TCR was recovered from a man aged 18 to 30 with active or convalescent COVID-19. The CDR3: CASSDLQGAGTEAFF. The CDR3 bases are TGTGCCAGCAGTGACCTCCAGGGGGCGGGCACTGAAGCTTTCTTT.